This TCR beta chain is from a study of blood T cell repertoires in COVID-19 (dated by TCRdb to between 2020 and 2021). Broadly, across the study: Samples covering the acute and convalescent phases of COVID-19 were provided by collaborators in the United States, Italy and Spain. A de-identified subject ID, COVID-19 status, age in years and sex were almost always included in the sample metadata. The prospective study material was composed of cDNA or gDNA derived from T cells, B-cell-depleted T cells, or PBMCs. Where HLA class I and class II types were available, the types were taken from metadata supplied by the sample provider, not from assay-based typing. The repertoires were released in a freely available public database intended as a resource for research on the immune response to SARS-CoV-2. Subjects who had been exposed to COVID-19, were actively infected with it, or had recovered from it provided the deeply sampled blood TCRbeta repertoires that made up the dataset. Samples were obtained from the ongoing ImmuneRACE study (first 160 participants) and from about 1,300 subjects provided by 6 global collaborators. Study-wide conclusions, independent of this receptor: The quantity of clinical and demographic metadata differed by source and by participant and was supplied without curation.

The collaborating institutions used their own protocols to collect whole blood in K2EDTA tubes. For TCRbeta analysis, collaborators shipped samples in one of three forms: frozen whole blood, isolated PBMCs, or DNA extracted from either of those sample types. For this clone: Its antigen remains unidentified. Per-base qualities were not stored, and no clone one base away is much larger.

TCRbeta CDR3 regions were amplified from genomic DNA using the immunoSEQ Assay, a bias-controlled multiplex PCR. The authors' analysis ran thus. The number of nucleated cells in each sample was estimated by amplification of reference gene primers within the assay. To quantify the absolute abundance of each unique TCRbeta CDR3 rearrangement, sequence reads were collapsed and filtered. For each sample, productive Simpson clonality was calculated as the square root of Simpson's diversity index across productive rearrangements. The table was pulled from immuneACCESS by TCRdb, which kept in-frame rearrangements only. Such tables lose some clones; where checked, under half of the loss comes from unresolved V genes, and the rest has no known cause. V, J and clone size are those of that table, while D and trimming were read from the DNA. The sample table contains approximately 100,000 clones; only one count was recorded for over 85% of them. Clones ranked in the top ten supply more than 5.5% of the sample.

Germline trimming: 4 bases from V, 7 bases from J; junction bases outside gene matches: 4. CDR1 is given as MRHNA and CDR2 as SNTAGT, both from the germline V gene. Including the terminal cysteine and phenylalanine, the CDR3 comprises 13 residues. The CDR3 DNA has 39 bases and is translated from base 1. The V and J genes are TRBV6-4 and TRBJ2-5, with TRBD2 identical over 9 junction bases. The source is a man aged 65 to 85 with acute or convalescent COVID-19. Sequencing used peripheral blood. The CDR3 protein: CASSATSGGTQYF. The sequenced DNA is TGTGCCAGCAGTGCGACTAGCGGCGGGACCCAGTACTTC.